A single TCR beta chain is shown here with its context. Antigen: not known. Expressed TCRB transcripts were sequenced because the isolated RNA had all been reverse transcribed beforehand. TCRdb's table, derived via immunoSEQ multiplex PCR, lists solely in-frame clones and lacks some. The top ten hold roughly 0.12% of the sample, which has 600,000 to 750,000 clones, around 11% seen once. This entry comes from a study of beta chain features in type 1 diabetes. In germline, CDR1 is SQVTM, CDR2 ANQGSEA. The CDR3 has 17 amino acids. The V and J ends lost 4 bases and 0 bases respectively, with 18 bases between them. General study findings and limits: Among all four CD4+ subsets, Type 1 diabetes patients had TCRB CDR3s that were moderately but significantly shorter.

The sample consisted of naive CD4+ T cells from blood. The TCR originated in a man aged 30-40 years with type 1 diabetes. The chain couples TRBV29-1 to TRBJ1-4; D is possibly TRBD1 (6 bases). The CDR3 here is CSVGGQGGSSTNEKLFF. CDR3 bases: TGCAGCGTTGGGGGGCAGGGTGGATCCTCAACTAATGAAAAACTGTTTTTT.